A selection of T cell receptor beta chains follows, all from one sample in a study of cytomegalovirus exposure and HLA in healthy donors. Sequencing was performed with immunoSEQ multiplex PCR; in TCRdb, only in-frame clones are kept and a portion is missing. The sample has about 210,000 clones; approximately 86% are singletons. The sequencing sample was made of PBMCs. Source of these receptors: a boy aged 2 to 10 in good health and CMV-seronegative. Both conserved end residues are part of each CDR3. The D gene is left open where the match is weak.

d_call: -
v_call: TRBV7-8
j_call: TRBJ1-4
cdr3_aa: CASSLAQGTNEKLFF

d_call: TRBD1
v_call: TRBV6-6
j_call: TRBJ2-2
cdr3_aa: CASKGTVYTGELFF

d_call: -
v_call: TRBV6-5
j_call: TRBJ2-1
cdr3_aa: CASRTRADEQFF

d_call: -
v_call: TRBV5-1
j_call: TRBJ1-1
cdr3_aa: CASSVGGRTEAFF

d_call: -
v_call: TRBV18
j_call: TRBJ1-2
cdr3_aa: CASSPGGGSFDGYTF

d_call: -
v_call: TRBV10-2
j_call: TRBJ2-7
cdr3_aa: CASSEGRYTEQYF

d_call: -
v_call: TRBV7-3
j_call: TRBJ2-7
cdr3_aa: CASSLTGSGDEQYF

d_call: -
v_call: TRBV9
j_call: TRBJ1-3
cdr3_aa: CASSHEGRRNTIYF

d_call: -
v_call: TRBV11-3
j_call: TRBJ2-7
cdr3_aa: CASSPRTRPYEQYF

d_call: -
v_call: TRBV7-2
j_call: TRBJ2-7
cdr3_aa: CASSFKGPGAYEQYF

d_call: -
v_call: TRBV4-1
j_call: TRBJ1-3
cdr3_aa: CASSQESLLAGNTIYF

d_call: TRBD2
v_call: TRBV5-1
j_call: TRBJ2-3
cdr3_aa: CASTIISGGAEDTQYF

d_call: -
v_call: TRBV28
j_call: TRBJ1-2
cdr3_aa: CASNQRGIDYGYTF

d_call: TRBD1
v_call: TRBV5-4
j_call: TRBJ1-1
cdr3_aa: CASSYSPLRGHAFF

d_call: -
v_call: TRBV27
j_call: TRBJ1-5
cdr3_aa: CASSLFRGQPQHF

d_call: -
v_call: TRBV19
j_call: TRBJ1-1
cdr3_aa: CASISRNTEAFF

d_call: TRBD2
v_call: TRBV6-1
j_call: TRBJ2-7
cdr3_aa: CASSLAGDSYEQYF

d_call: -
v_call: TRBV10-3
j_call: TRBJ1-6
cdr3_aa: CAISDWTGSPLHF

d_call: -
v_call: TRBV19
j_call: TRBJ1-2
cdr3_aa: CASSIRPTENYGYTF

d_call: TRBD1
v_call: TRBV28
j_call: -
cdr3_aa: CASSPPGTGYEQYF

d_call: TRBD1
v_call: TRBV5-1
j_call: TRBJ2-5
cdr3_aa: CASSSGTGVHAWTQETQYF

d_call: -
v_call: TRBV11-3
j_call: TRBJ2-5
cdr3_aa: CASSLRPSPPETQYF

d_call: TRBD1
v_call: TRBV10-2
j_call: TRBJ1-1
cdr3_aa: CASSAYSGTGSATEAFF

d_call: -
v_call: TRBV28
j_call: TRBJ1-3
cdr3_aa: CASSPTVLSGNTIYF

d_call: -
v_call: TRBV30
j_call: TRBJ1-6
cdr3_aa: CAYQPFLDNSPLHF

d_call: -
v_call: TRBV28
j_call: TRBJ1-1
cdr3_aa: CASSLAVINTEAFF

d_call: TRBD1
v_call: TRBV6-5
j_call: -
cdr3_aa: CASRRGQGTYEQYF

d_call: -
v_call: TRBV6-6
j_call: TRBJ2-7
cdr3_aa: CASSYAEDWCF

d_call: TRBD1
v_call: TRBV28
j_call: TRBJ1-5
cdr3_aa: CASSPGGESNQPQHF

d_call: TRBD1
v_call: TRBV7-2
j_call: TRBJ2-7
cdr3_aa: CASSSYRGSPYEQYF

d_call: TRBD1
v_call: TRBV10-3
j_call: TRBJ2-5
cdr3_aa: CAIRDDRGGETQYF

d_call: TRBD2
v_call: TRBV5-6
j_call: TRBJ2-3
cdr3_aa: CASSLGLAGSTDTQYF

d_call: TRBD2
v_call: TRBV11-2
j_call: TRBJ2-7
cdr3_aa: CASSRLAGGRLMDEQYF

d_call: -
v_call: TRBV4-1
j_call: -
cdr3_aa: CASSQDKTTATYEQYF

d_call: -
v_call: TRBV6-6
j_call: TRBJ1-5
cdr3_aa: CASTLGGSNQPQHF

d_call: -
v_call: TRBV6-6
j_call: TRBJ2-5
cdr3_aa: CASRSPTDPSETQYF

d_call: TRBD2
v_call: TRBV5-6
j_call: TRBJ2-1
cdr3_aa: CASSDTSGSSYNEQFF

d_call: -
v_call: TRBV28
j_call: TRBJ2-7
cdr3_aa: CASSSTYEQYF

d_call: TRBD1
v_call: TRBV5-6
j_call: TRBJ1-2
cdr3_aa: CASSPGTGGPYGYTF

d_call: -
v_call: TRBV5-4
j_call: TRBJ2-3
cdr3_aa: CASSLYSTDTQYF

d_call: TRBD1
v_call: TRBV28
j_call: TRBJ1-2
cdr3_aa: CATGTANGYTF

d_call: TRBD2
v_call: TRBV30
j_call: TRBJ2-3
cdr3_aa: CACTSGRTDTQYF

d_call: -
v_call: TRBV7-9
j_call: TRBJ1-1
cdr3_aa: CASRLLGNTEAFF

d_call: TRBD2
v_call: TRBV19
j_call: TRBJ2-3
cdr3_aa: CATRDWGSGRLTDTQYF

d_call: TRBD1
v_call: TRBV7-9
j_call: TRBJ1-4
cdr3_aa: CASSLTGESEKLFF

d_call: -
v_call: TRBV14
j_call: TRBJ1-3
cdr3_aa: CASSPTSHSGNTIYF

d_call: -
v_call: TRBV19
j_call: TRBJ2-2
cdr3_aa: CASSIGSYGNTGELFF

d_call: -
v_call: TRBV6-1
j_call: TRBJ1-5
cdr3_aa: CASSSAGQTYQPQHF

d_call: -
v_call: TRBV4-1
j_call: TRBJ1-4
cdr3_aa: CASSPVQWLRGANEKLFF

d_call: -
v_call: TRBV12-5
j_call: TRBJ2-3
cdr3_aa: CASGLVAGGSADTQYF

d_call: -
v_call: TRBV30
j_call: TRBJ1-6
cdr3_aa: CAWSVGVAGNSPLHF

d_call: -
v_call: TRBV7-9
j_call: TRBJ1-4
cdr3_aa: CSSSLVRDNEKLFF

d_call: TRBD1
v_call: TRBV15
j_call: TRBJ1-6
cdr3_aa: CATSRDTGRDRGDFYNSPLHF

d_call: -
v_call: TRBV30
j_call: TRBJ1-1
cdr3_aa: CAWDPPDRNTEAFF

d_call: -
v_call: TRBV9
j_call: TRBJ2-2
cdr3_aa: CASSVYGSNTGELFF

d_call: -
v_call: TRBV28
j_call: TRBJ2-7
cdr3_aa: CASSQQGGISYEQYF